This TCR beta chain originates from a study of T cells in Graves' hyperthyroidism and ophthalmopathy. Amplification targeted TCR beta CDR3 regions from RNA transcripts. The study used the HTBI primer set for a first-round RT-PCR of the TCR CDR3. In TCRdb, the multiplex PCR reads were re-called with MiXCR into one record per CDR3 protein. Here the sample spans 550,000 to 650,000 distinct CDR3 sequences, 14% being singletons. This clonotype was recorded many times. The sequence was obtained from a woman aged 40 to 50 with Graves' hyperthyroidism. Sample: blood.

In DNA form, the CDR3 reads TGTGCCAGCAGCTCCTTCGGGACAGGGACCTATGGCTACACCTTC. It specifies CASSSFGTGTYGYTF. This chain uses TRBV5-5 with TRBJ1-2, with 9 bases identical to TRBD1. The germline CDR1 and CDR2 sequences are SGHKS and YYEKEE (reference sequence). The CDR3 has 15 residues. Trimming cost V 3 bases and J 4 bases; bases outside gene matches: 7.